The subject of this entry is one T cell receptor beta chain. Its specificity is not known. Trimming took 3 bases from V and 5 from J, leaving 10 bases between them. Germline values: CDR1 ENHRY, CDR2 SYGVKD. This CDR3 contains 13 residues. The sample is drawn from a study of T cell responses to AZD1222 COVID-19 vaccine. General study points: Following two doses of AZD1222, Spike-specific TCR breadth and depth rose. The study sampled repertoires only after the peak T cell response.

Repertoires were generated with immunoSEQ multiplex PCR, while TCRdb's copy carries only in-frame clones and drops some. The repertoire holds some 120,000 clones, with roughly 80% as singletons. The receptor was isolated from an adult in good health. The rearrangement joins TRBV10-3 to TRBJ2-5; tentatively, D is TRBD1 or TRBD2 (5 bases each). Sequenced material: peripheral blood, taken on day 0 of AZD1222 vaccination. Here the CDR3 reads CAISDRDLETQYF. The CDR3 nucleotides are TGTGCCATCAGTGACCGGGACCTTGAGACCCAGTACTTC.